This T cell receptor (beta chain) was sequenced during a study of T cell responses to AZD1222 COVID-19 vaccine. Clones were read by immunoSEQ multiplex PCR, and TCRdb kept only the in-frame ones, dropping some. The sample shows around 140,000 clones, 93% of them seen only once. The ends lost 6 bases at V and 3 bases at J; junction bases unmatched: 5. Germline V gene data show CDR1 as SNHLY and CDR2 as FYNNEI. CDR3 length: 14 residues. Study-level points and caveats: Once two AZD1222 doses were given, Spike-specific TCR breadth and depth went up. Within unmutated variant regions lay the reported targets of nearly half of spike-specific TCRs. After the peak T cell response, and only then, were repertoires sampled.

For this clone: Antigen unknown.

The receptor's source is an adult in good health. Sequencing was performed on peripheral blood, taken on day 0 of AZD1222 vaccination. The rearrangement uses TRBV2 and TRBJ2-7, with TRBD1 matching over 10 bases. The CDR3 loop reads CASSWDRGLYEQYF. The CDR3 DNA reads TGTGCCAGCAGCTGGGACAGGGGACTCTACGAGCAGTACTTC. Variable domain in full (rest from reference TRBV2 and TRBJ2-7): EPEVTQTPSHQVTQMGQEVILRCVPISNHLYFYWYRQILGQKVEFLVSFYNNEISEKSEIFDDQFSVERPDGSNFTLKIRSTKLEDSAMYFCASSWDRGLYEQYFGPGTRLTVT.